This entry features one TCR beta chain sequence. Its specificity is not known. Per germline, CDR1 SGHTA and CDR2 FQGTGA. Trimming removed 5 bases at V and 0 bases at J, with 14 bases between. The CDR3 consists of 16 residues. This specimen comes from a study of Ad26.COV2.S vaccination and SARS-CoV-2 variants. Study observations and caveats: Spike-specific TCR breadth was greater after Ad26.COV2.S than placebo. The TCR-based breadth and depth measures might underestimate overall T cell responses. Participants given vaccine showed non-spike TCR breadth similar to that of placebo recipients.

The treatment is: about 20 received Ad26.COV2.S at low or high dose, single or two shots; 5 received placebo; per-sample allocation not given. Specimen acquisition occurred on day 63 following the initial vaccine or placebo injection. A Boston adult aged 18-55 years was the donor. TCRdb's table, derived via immunoSEQ multiplex PCR, lists solely in-frame clones and lacks some. The top ten clones hold 2.5% of a sample with 500,000 or so clones, 75% to 90% of them seen once. This chain connects TRBV7-3 to TRBJ2-1; D is uncertain. The specimen comprised peripheral blood, sampled in a trial of Ad26.COV2.S vaccine versus placebo. The source of this sequence is a person aged 18-60 years who received the Ad26.COV2.S COVID-19 vaccine or a placebo. CDR3 residues: CASSPRWANSYNEQFF. DNA for the CDR3: TGTGCCAGCAGCCCCCGCTGGGCAAACTCCTACAATGAGCAGTTCTTC.